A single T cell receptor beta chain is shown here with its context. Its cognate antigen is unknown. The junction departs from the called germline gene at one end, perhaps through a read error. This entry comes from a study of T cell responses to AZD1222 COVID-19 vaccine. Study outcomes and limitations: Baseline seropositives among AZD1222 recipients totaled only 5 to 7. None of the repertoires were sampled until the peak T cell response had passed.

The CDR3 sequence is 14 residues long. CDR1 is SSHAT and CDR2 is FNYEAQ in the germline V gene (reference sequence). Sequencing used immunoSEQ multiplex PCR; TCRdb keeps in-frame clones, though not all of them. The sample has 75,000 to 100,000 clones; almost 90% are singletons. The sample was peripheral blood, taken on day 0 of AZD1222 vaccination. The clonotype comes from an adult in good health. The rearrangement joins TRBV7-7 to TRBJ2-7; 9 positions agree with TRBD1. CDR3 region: CASSPGTGNYEQYF. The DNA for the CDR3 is TGTGCTAGCAGCCCCGGGACAGGGAACTACGAGCAGTACTTC.